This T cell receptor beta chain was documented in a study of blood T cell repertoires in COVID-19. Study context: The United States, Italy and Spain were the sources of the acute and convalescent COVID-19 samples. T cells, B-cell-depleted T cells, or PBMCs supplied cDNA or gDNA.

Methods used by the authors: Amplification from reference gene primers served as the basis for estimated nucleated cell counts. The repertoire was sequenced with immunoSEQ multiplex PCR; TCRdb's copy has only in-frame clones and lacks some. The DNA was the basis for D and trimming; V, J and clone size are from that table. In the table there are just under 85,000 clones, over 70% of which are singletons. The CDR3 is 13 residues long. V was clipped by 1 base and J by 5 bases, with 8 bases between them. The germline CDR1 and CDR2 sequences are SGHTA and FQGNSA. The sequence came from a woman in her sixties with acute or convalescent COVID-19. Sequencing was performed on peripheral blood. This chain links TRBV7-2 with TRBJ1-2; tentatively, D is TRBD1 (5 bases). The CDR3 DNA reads TGTGCCAGCAGCTTAGGACAGCTATATGGCTACACCTTC. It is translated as CASSLGQLYGYTF.